Reported below is one T cell receptor (beta chain). Its specificity is unknown. A modified ARM-PCR protocol with three rounds of nested PCR amplified TCRbeta. MiXCR, applied by TCRdb to the multiplex PCR reads, yields one record per CDR3 protein. The repertoire holds 65,000 to 95,000 distinct CDR3 sequences, with around 80% as singletons. CDR1 and CDR2 (germline): MGHRA, YSYEKL. This CDR3 has 15 residues. With 1 base removed from V and 3 bases from J, the gap between germline ends came to 13 bases. This entry is derived from a study of tumor and adjacent non-tumor tissue in lung cancer. In the study overall: Aged about 31 to 80 years, patients included fewer than 11 men and five or six women with stage I to III disease. Samples averaged around 3.9 million productive TCRbeta reads each. Study-wide findings and caveats: Patients with more diverse tumor TCRs had worse survival. Compared with tumor, normal lung showed significantly lower TCR diversity.

This sample's RNA came from whole unsorted tissue. V is TRBV4-1 and J is TRBJ2-7; D might be TRBD2 (6 bases). The specimen sequenced was lung tumor tissue. The clonotype was recovered from a woman aged 45-59 years with non-small cell lung cancer. The CDR3 DNA reads as TGCGCCAGCAGCCAAGGTGCCGGGAGTTTCTACGAGCAGTACTTC. This gives the protein CASSQGAGSFYEQYF.